This section outlines one T cell receptor beta chain sequence together with its context. The antigen is unknown. Generated by immunoSEQ multiplex PCR, the TCRdb table keeps only in-frame clones and is missing some. This sample has 240,000 or so clones, with approximately 95% found just once. With 3 bases removed from V and 2 bases from J, the gap between germline ends came to 13 bases. The germline V gene encodes CDR1 DFQATT and CDR2 SNEGSKA (reference sequence). The length of the CDR3 is 14 residues. These data come from a study of T cell responses to AZD1222 COVID-19 vaccine. Background on the study: Pooling was applied to second doses at about 4 or about 12 weeks.

Findings of the study overall: Only six individuals given AZD1222 were seropositive at baseline. In all cases, repertoires were sampled only after the peak T cell response. Possibly, clonal diversity was underestimated; donors were largely white British and included more females.

The source of this sequence is an adult in good health. Material: peripheral blood, obtained on day 0 of AZD1222 vaccination. The rearrangement uses TRBV20-1 and TRBJ1-2, with D unclear. Here the CDR3 DNA reads TGCAGTGCTAGTGAACTCTCGGCGAACTATGGCTACACCTTC. Encoded protein: CSASELSANYGYTF.